Reported below is one T cell receptor (beta chain). TCR beta chains were sequenced at survey level with immunoSEQ. Profiled with immunoSEQ multiplex PCR; TCRdb holds only in-frame clones, not every one. The table has 45,000 to 60,000 clones, 93% seen once. Germline assignment: CDR1 SNHLY and CDR2 FYNNEI. This CDR3 spans 15 amino acids. V lost 8 bases and J 7 bases, leaving 23 bases between the germline ends. The chain couples TRBV2 to TRBJ2-5; D might be TRBD1 (7 bases). Material: PBMCs. This TCR was sampled from a man aged 35 to 55 with rheumatoid arthritis. CDR3 DNA sequence: TGTGCCAGCGCCGGGGGACAGCTAGTCAAGGGGACCCAGTACTTC. This sequence encodes CASAGGQLVKGTQYF.